Below, one T cell receptor (beta chain) is given with its context. What it binds is unknown. Germline values: CDR1 SGHVS, CDR2 FQNEAQ. The CDR3 totals 14 residues. J was trimmed by 3 bases and V by 1 base; bases with no gene match: 3. The sample originates from a study of shared clonotypes between healthy human individuals. As for the study in general: Each donor's CD4 naive and CD4 memory cells filled three plates apiece, CD8 naive two, and CD8 memory one.

The DNA input per sorted-subset replicate PCR was roughly 0.2 ug, corresponding to 25,000 to 35,000 T cell genomes. Only in-frame clones appear in the TCRdb table, and some are missing; sequencing was by immunoSEQ multiplex PCR. The sample holds around 2.1 million clones, approximately 96% seen once. Study-wide points: Clonotype sharing among donors was expected to depend on sequencing depth. About 5% of naive CD4 clonotypes were shared across four donors.

This clonotype was sampled from a man between 18 and 29 years old in good health. Sequencing used naive CD4+ T cells sorted from blood. Subset here: CD45RA+ positively selected. J is TRBJ2-7 and V is TRBV7-8; 7 bases match TRBD1. The CDR3 loop reads CASSLGQGGYEQYF. CDR3 bases: TGTGCCAGCAGCTTAGGACAGGGCGGCTACGAGCAGTACTTC.